A single sample is the source of the 27 T cell receptor beta chains below, sequenced in a study of glioma-infiltrating T cells after dendritic cell vaccination. Profiled with immunoSEQ multiplex PCR; TCRdb holds only in-frame clones, not every one. The data contain about 50,000 clones, 70% to 90% of them singletons. The time point is: after dendritic cell vaccination, including at tumor progression/relapse. The input for sequencing was blood, taken after dendritic cell vaccination. These receptors came from a human donor with glioblastoma.

The J gene is TRBJ1-4, the V gene TRBV29-1, with 7 bases aligning to TRBD1. The CDR3 covers 14 residues. V lost 3 bases to trimming and J lost 7 bases; unmatched junction nucleotides: 8. CDR1 and CDR2 from the germline V gene are SQVTM and ANQGSEA. DNA for the CDR3: TGCAGCGTTGACACGACAGGGTCGGGTGAAAAACTGTTTTTT. Translation: CSVDTTGSGEKLFF.

This CDR3 reads CASRPTGGEYGYTF. As DNA, the CDR3 is TGCGCCAGCAGGCCAACAGGGGGAGAATATGGCTACACCTTC. This chain links TRBV5-1 with TRBJ1-2; 8 bases are shared with TRBD1. Germline CDR1 is SGHRS and CDR2 is YFSETQ. The CDR3 has 14 amino acids. The V segment lost 5 bases and the J segment 5 bases; nucleotides outside the gene matches: 8.

The V call is TRBV2, the J call TRBJ2-3; D possibly corresponds to TRBD2 (5 bases). The germline V and J ends were trimmed by 2 bases and 8 bases, with 17 bases remaining between them. The CDR3 length is 15 residues. Germline V gene data show CDR1 as SNHLY and CDR2 as FYNNEI. CDR3 DNA sequence: TGTGCCAGCAGTGAAATCCCGTTGGATGCGGGTACGCAGTATTTT. Translated, it gives CASSEIPLDAGTQYF.

The chain couples TRBV27 to TRBJ2-1; 8 positions match TRBD1. The germline CDR1 and CDR2 sequences are MNHEY and SMNVEV (reference sequence). This CDR3 is 17 amino acids long. The trim removed 5 bases at V and 7 bases at J, leaving 16 bases unmatched. DNA of the CDR3: TGTGCCAGCAGTATACCGACAGGGGCCCGGAATCGGAATGAGCAGTTCTTC. Protein product: CASSIPTGARNRNEQFF.

This clone was seen once. The V call is TRBV4-2, the J call TRBJ1-1, with 8 bases aligning to TRBD1. This CDR3 region has 14 residues. Germline-derived CDR1 and CDR2 are LGHNA and YNFKEQ. J gave up 1 base and V 4 bases, and 2 bases lay outside the gene matches. This CDR3 is CASSLDRGNTEAFF. The DNA of the CDR3 is TGTGCCAGCAGCCTAGACAGGGGGAACACTGAAGCTTTCTTT.

The gene calls are TRBV5-4 and TRBJ1-1, with D uncertain. This CDR3 is 14 amino acids long. Trimming removed 4 bases at V and 1 base at J, with 11 bases between. The V gene's germline CDR1 is SGHNT and CDR2 YYREEE (reference sequence). For the CDR3, the DNA is TGTGCCAGCAGCCCTGTAGTAGAGAACACTGAAGCTTTCTTT. This sequence encodes CASSPVVENTEAFF.

The gene calls are TRBV9 and TRBJ1-2, with D unclear. Germline V gene data show CDR1 as SGDLS and CDR2 as YYNGEE. Between the trimmed V and J ends, which lost 4 bases and 0 bases, there was a span of 19 bases. CDR3 length: 17 residues. For the CDR3, the DNA is TGTGCCAGCAGCTCGTCCGGGAGGCCGACTACTAACTATGGCTACACCTTC. Protein sequence: CASSSSGRPTTNYGYTF.

This clone appeared a few times. The chain combines TRBV27 with TRBJ2-3; 8 bases are a match to TRBD1. CDR1 and CDR2 from the germline V gene are MNHEY and SMNVEV (reference sequence). The CDR3 sequence is 16 residues long. The junction had 11 bases not matched to a gene; V was cut back by 4 bases and J by 5 bases. The CDR3 region is CASSSGTGSGIDTQYF. As DNA, the CDR3 is TGTGCCAGCAGTTCAGGGACAGGATCGGGCATAGATACGCAGTATTTT.

This chain connects TRBV4-2 to TRBJ1-1, with 12 positions matching TRBD1. V trimming: 2 bases; J trimming: 1 base; junction bases outside the gene matches: 8. The CDR3 loop spans 18 amino acids. From germline, CDR1 is LGHNA and CDR2 YNFKEQ. This chain's CDR3 is CASSQLPGQGARNTEAFF. CDR3 bases: TGTGCCAGCAGCCAACTACCGGGACAGGGGGCGAGGAACACTGAAGCTTTCTTT.

The count of this clone is one. The chain is built from TRBV25-1 and TRBJ1-5; possibly TRBD1 for D (5 bases). This CDR3 has 12 residues. V lost 4 bases to trimming and J lost 12 bases, with 13 bases between them. In germline, CDR1 is MGHDK, CDR2 SYGVNS. The CDR3 region is CASSVWTSGQHF. The CDR3 DNA is TGTGCCAGCAGTGTTTGGACATCGGGCCAGCATTTT.

This chain connects TRBV6-1 to TRBJ1-6, with D tentatively TRBD1 (6 bases). This CDR3 comprises 14 residues. The V end was cut by 6 bases, the J end by 8 bases, with 14 bases between. Germline-derived CDR1 and CDR2 are MNHNS and SASEGT. In DNA, the CDR3 is TGTGCCAGCAGCAGGGGTTCCTCGGATTCACCCCTCCACTTT. This encodes CASSRGSSDSPLHF.

Concerning this clone itself: One end of the junction varies from germline; a read error may be responsible. Distinct nucleotide sequences in the sample also encode this CDR3. The chain recombines TRBV5-1 with TRBJ1-6, with D tentatively TRBD1 (5 bases). The CDR3 totals 18 residues. CDR1 and CDR2 (germline): SGHRS, YFSETQ. CDR3 loop: CASSLAFSDRTYNSPLHF. CDR3 DNA sequence: TGCGCCAGCAGCTTGGCCTTCTCCGACAGAACCTATAATTCCCCCCTCCACTTT.

The chain uses TRBV30 and TRBJ1-2, with 9 bases lining up with TRBD1. CDR1 and CDR2 from the germline V gene are GTSNPN and SVGIG (reference sequence). The J segment lost 6 bases and the V segment lost 2 bases, leaving 7 bases of the junction unmatched. The CDR3 totals 14 residues. CDR3 DNA: TGTGCCTGGAGTCGCCTACAGGGGGCAGATGGCTACACCTTC. Translating it yields CAWSRLQGADGYTF.

This rearrangement joins TRBV19 to TRBJ1-6; D is uncertain. This CDR3 has 15 amino acids. The germline gives CDR1 LNHDA, CDR2 SQIVND (reference sequence). The V and J ends lost 2 bases and 9 bases respectively, with 14 bases between them. CDR3 coding DNA: TGTGCCAGTAGTATACTCGACGGCCGGAGTTCACCCCTCCACTTT. This codes for CASSILDGRSSPLHF.

This clone was counted a few times. CDR3 coding DNA: TGTGCCAGCAGCGTAAACCGGGACAGTCAGTACTTC. It codes for CASSVNRDSQYF. The rearrangement links TRBV6-1 to TRBJ2-4; 7 nucleotides align to TRBD1. V trimming: 6 bases; J trimming: 12 bases; junction bases outside the gene matches: 8. This CDR3 has 12 amino acids. The V gene's germline CDR1 is MNHNS and CDR2 SASEGT.

Here the CDR3 DNA reads TGCAGCGTCGAGGACTATAACACTGAAGCTTTCTTT. Translating it yields CSVEDYNTEAFF. The chain is built from TRBV29-1 and TRBJ1-1; D is unresolved. Germline assignment: CDR1 SQVTM and CDR2 ANQGSEA. CDR3 length: 12 residues. The ends were cut back, 6 bases at V and 2 bases at J, with 10 bases in the middle.

Note on this clone: The junction differs from germline at one of its ends, possibly a read error. The sample contains more than one DNA sequence encoding this CDR3. This chain links TRBV4-3 with TRBJ1-6; 8 bases are a match to TRBD1. This CDR3 contains 13 residues. CDR1 LGHNA and CDR2 YSLEER come from the germline V gene. DNA of the CDR3: TGCGCCAGCGGGGACAGGAGTAATTCCCCCCTCCACTTT. The encoded protein is CASGDRSNSPLHF.

CDR3 bases: TGTGCCAGCAGCACACTAGCGCAAGAGACCCAGTACTTC. Translation gives CASSTLAQETQYF. This rearrangement joins TRBV2 to TRBJ2-5; 7 nucleotides align to TRBD2. V was clipped by 6 bases and J by 2 bases; unmatched bases: 3. From germline, CDR1 is SNHLY and CDR2 FYNNEI. The CDR3 covers 13 residues.

This sequence joins TRBV5-4 and TRBJ1-2, with a tentative D call TRBD1 (6 bases). The length of the CDR3 is 13 residues. V was clipped by 3 bases and J by 6 bases, with 12 bases between them. Germline loops: CDR1 SGHNT, CDR2 YYREEE (reference sequence). The CDR3 loop is CASSSATGNGYTF. In DNA form, the CDR3 reads TGTGCCAGCAGCTCGGCCACAGGGAATGGCTACACCTTC.

V is TRBV2 and J is TRBJ2-1; D might be TRBD1 (6 bases). The germline V gene has CDR1 SNHLY and CDR2 FYNNEI. V was trimmed by 4 bases and J by 8 bases, leaving 15 bases between them. CDR3 length equals 14 residues. CDR3 protein: CASSGPGQYDEQFF. The CDR3 coding sequence is TGTGCCAGCAGTGGCCCCGGACAGTACGATGAGCAGTTCTTC.

The gene calls are TRBV2 and TRBJ1-6, with 7 bases lining up with TRBD1. The CDR3 consists of 14 residues. V lost 6 bases, J lost 8 bases, and 7 bases stayed unmatched. CDR1 is SNHLY, CDR2 FYNNEI, per germline. CDR3 bases: TGTGCCAGCAGGGGGGACAGCTGGTATTCACCCCTCCACTTT. This translates into CASRGDSWYSPLHF.

Notes on this clone: Germline is not matched at one junction end, which may reflect a read error. The CDR3 spells CAISQQTGGRETQYF. CDR3 DNA: TGTGCCATCAGTCAACAGACAGGGGGTAGAGAGACCCAGTACTTC. The rearrangement joins TRBV6-5 to TRBJ2-5; 9 nucleotides match TRBD1. The CDR3 consists of 15 residues. CDR1 is MNHEY and CDR2 is SVGAGI in the germline V gene.

The V gene is TRBV4-3, the J gene TRBJ2-2; 7 nucleotides match TRBD1. This CDR3 comprises 17 residues. CDR1 is LGHNA and CDR2 is YSLEER in the germline V gene. Germline trimming cut 1 base from V and 5 bases from J; bases unmatched to any gene: 10. The CDR3 DNA is TGCGCCAGCAGCCAAGGGGTAGGGGGCGCGTGGACCGGGGAGCTGTTTTTT. Its protein product is CASSQGVGGAWTGELFF.

The chain is built from TRBV30 and TRBJ2-5; 8 nucleotides align to TRBD2. The V segment lost 5 bases and the J segment 9 bases; nucleotides outside the gene matches: 5. The CDR3 is 11 amino acids. Germline V gene sequence: CDR1 GTSNPN, CDR2 SVGIG (reference sequence). The CDR3 reads CAWFTGGAQYF. DNA for the CDR3: TGTGCCTGGTTCACGGGGGGGGCCCAGTACTTC.

The rearrangement links TRBV5-1 to TRBJ2-1; 16 bases fit TRBD2. V lost 4 bases to trimming and J lost 9 bases; unmatched junction nucleotides: 7. In germline, CDR1 is SGHRS, CDR2 YFSETQ. CDR3 length: 16 amino acids. The CDR3 sequence is CASSLGTSGGAGEQFF. Here the CDR3 DNA reads TGCGCCAGCAGCCTAGGGACTAGCGGGGGGGCAGGTGAGCAGTTCTTC.

The table lists this clone with a few counts. The chain uses TRBV4-2 and TRBJ1-2, with 7 bases lining up with TRBD1. V gave up 5 bases and J gave up 2 bases; unmatched junction bases: 11. The CDR3 length is 16 residues. Germline assignment: CDR1 LGHNA and CDR2 YNFKEQ. The CDR3 sequence is CASSNQFTTGNYGYTF. CDR3 DNA sequence: TGTGCCAGCAGCAATCAATTTACGACAGGGAACTATGGCTACACCTTC.

This clone was observed once. The genes are TRBV11-3 and TRBJ2-3; a possible D gene is TRBD2 (6 bases). Germline loops: CDR1 SGHNT, CDR2 YENEEA. The CDR3 extends over 15 amino acids. V gave up 0 bases and J gave up 1 base, with 8 bases separating them. Written as DNA, the CDR3 is TGTGCCAGCAGCTTAGACGGGGGAGGCACAGATACGCAGTATTTT. Protein: CASSLDGGGTDTQYF.